There are a few counts of the clone carrying this T cell receptor (beta chain). Its antigen is as yet unknown. Data came from immunoSEQ multiplex PCR; TCRdb stores just in-frame clones and leaves some out. Among tens of thousands of clones, around 86% were seen once, and the ten largest hold roughly 0.32%. This sample was taken from a study of OX40 agonist ivuxolimab in advanced cancers. Study information: Ivuxolimab doses were 0.01, 0.1, 0.3, 1.5, 3 or 10 mg/kg every 2 weeks.

Study findings and constraints: Patients with a partial response at 0.1-3.0 mg/kg had among the lowest clonal expansion.

The receptor comes from an adult with an advanced solid tumor such as melanoma, head and neck, liver or kidney cancer. Sequences were derived from CD4+ or CD8+ T cells sorted from blood, sampled in a trial of the OX40 agonist ivuxolimab.

The CDR3 DNA is TGTGCCAGCTCACCATCGTCAGATACGCAGTATTTT. Translation: CASSPSSDTQYF. This chain uses TRBV18 with TRBJ2-3; the D is unclear. The germline V gene has CDR1 KGHSH and CDR2 LQKENI. CDR3 length: 12 residues. Trimming shortened V by 2 bases and J by 4 bases, and 4 bases separated the two germline ends.